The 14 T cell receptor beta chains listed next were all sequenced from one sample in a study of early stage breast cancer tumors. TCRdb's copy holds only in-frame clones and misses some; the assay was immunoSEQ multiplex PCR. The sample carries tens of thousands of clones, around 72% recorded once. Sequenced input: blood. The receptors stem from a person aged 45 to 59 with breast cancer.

The DNA of the CDR3 is TGTGCCAGCAGCTTAGATCGCGCGGGACGGAACACTGAAGCTTTCTTT. Translated: CASSLDRAGRNTEAFF. This rearrangement joins TRBV11-2 to TRBJ1-1; D is perhaps TRBD1 (5 bases). The CDR3 is 16 residues long. V gave up 0 bases and J gave up 1 base, with 12 bases separating them. Germline V lookup: CDR1 SGHAT, CDR2 FQNNGV.

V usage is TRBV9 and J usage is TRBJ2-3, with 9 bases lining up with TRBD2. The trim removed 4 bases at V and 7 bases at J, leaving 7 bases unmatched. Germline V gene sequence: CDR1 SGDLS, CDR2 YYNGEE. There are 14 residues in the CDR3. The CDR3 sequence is CASSPGTSLNTQYF. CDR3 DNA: TGTGCCAGCAGCCCCGGGACTAGCCTAAATACGCAGTATTTT. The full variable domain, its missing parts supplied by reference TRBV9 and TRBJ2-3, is DSGVTQTPKHLITATGQRVTLRCSPRSGDLSVYWYQQSLDQGLQFLIQYYNGEERAKGNILERFSAQQFPDLHSELNLSSLELGDSALYFCASSPGTSLNTQYFGPGTRLTVL.

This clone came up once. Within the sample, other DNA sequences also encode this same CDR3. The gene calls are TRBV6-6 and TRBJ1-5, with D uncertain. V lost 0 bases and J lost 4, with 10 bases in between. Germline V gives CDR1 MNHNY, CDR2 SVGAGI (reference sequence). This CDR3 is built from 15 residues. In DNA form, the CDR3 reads TGTGCCAGCAGTTACTCGACTCAGCCAAATCAGCCCCAGCATTTT. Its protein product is CASSYSTQPNQPQHF.

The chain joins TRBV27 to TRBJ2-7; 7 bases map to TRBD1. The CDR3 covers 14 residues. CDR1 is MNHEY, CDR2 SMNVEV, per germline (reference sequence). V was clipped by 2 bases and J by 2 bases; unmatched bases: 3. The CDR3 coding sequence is TGTGCCAGCAGTTTAGGGACAGCCACCTACGAGCAGTACTTC. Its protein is CASSLGTATYEQYF.

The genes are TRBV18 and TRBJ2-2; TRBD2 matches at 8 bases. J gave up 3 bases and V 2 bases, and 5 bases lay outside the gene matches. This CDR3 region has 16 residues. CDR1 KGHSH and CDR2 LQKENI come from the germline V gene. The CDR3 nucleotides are TGTGCCAGCTCACCAGCGGGGGGATCCGACACCGGGGAGCTGTTTTTT. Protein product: CASSPAGGSDTGELFF.

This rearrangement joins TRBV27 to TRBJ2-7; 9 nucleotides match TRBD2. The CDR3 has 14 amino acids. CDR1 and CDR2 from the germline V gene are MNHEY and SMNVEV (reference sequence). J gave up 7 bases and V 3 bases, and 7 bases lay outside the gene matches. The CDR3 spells CASSLSGGRREQYF. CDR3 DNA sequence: TGTGCCAGCAGTTTGAGCGGGGGGCGGCGGGAGCAGTACTTC.

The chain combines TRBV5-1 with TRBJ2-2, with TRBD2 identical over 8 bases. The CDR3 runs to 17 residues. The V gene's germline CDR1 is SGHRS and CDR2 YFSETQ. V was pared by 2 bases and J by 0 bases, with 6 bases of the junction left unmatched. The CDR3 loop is CASSFLAGSPNTGELFF. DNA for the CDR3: TGCGCCAGCAGCTTTTTAGCGGGGAGCCCGAACACCGGGGAGCTGTTTTTT.

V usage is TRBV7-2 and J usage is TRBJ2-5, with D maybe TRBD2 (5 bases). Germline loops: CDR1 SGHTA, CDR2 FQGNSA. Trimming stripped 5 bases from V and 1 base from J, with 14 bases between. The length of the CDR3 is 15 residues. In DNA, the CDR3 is TGTGCCAGCAGCCAAGGTGAGGGTGTCCAAGAGACCCAGTACTTC. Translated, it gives CASSQGEGVQETQYF.

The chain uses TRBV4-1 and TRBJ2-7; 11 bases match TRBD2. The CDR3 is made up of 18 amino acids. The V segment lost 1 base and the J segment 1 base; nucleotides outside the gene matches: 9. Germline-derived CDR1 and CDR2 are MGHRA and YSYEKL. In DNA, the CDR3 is TGCGCCAGCAGCCAAGCGTTCTTAGCGGGAGGGGGGTCCTACGAGCAGTACTTC. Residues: CASSQAFLAGGGSYEQYF.

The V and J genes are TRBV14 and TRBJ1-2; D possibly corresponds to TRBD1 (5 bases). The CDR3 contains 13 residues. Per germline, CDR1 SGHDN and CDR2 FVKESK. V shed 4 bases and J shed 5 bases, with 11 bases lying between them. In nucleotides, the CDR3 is TGTGCCAGCAGCCCCTGGGGGGATTATGGCTACACCTTC. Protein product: CASSPWGDYGYTF.

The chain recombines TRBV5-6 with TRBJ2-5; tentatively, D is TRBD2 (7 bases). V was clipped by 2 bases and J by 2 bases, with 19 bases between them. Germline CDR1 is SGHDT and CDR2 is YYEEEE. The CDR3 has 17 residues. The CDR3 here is CASSFTLFGGPQETQYF. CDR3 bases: TGTGCCAGCAGCTTTACATTATTCGGGGGGCCGCAAGAGACCCAGTACTTC.

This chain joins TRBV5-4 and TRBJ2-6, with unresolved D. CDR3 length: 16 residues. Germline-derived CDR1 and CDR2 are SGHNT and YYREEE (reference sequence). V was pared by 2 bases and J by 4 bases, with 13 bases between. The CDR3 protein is CASSLLSSAGANVLTF. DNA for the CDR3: TGTGCCAGCAGCTTATTGTCCAGTGCAGGGGCCAACGTCCTGACTTTC. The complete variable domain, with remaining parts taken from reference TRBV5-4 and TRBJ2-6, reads ETGVTQSPTHLIKTRGQQVTLRCSSQSGHNTVSWYQQALGQGPQFIFQYYREEENGRGNFPPRFSGLQFPNYSSELNVNALELDDSALYLCASSLLSSAGANVLTFGAGSRLTVL.

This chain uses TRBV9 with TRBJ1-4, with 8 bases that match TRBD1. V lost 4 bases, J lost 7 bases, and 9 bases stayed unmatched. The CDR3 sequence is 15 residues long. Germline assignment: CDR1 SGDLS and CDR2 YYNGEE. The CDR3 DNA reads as TGTGCCAGCAGCCCCGAGACAGGGGTTGGTGAAAAACTGTTTTTT. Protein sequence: CASSPETGVGEKLFF.

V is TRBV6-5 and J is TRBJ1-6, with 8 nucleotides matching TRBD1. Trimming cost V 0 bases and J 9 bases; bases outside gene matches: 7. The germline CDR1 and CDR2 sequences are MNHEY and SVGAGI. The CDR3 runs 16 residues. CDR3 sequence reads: CASSYSPTGVSSPLHF. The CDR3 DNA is TGTGCCAGCAGTTACTCTCCGACAGGGGTGAGTTCACCCCTCCACTTT.